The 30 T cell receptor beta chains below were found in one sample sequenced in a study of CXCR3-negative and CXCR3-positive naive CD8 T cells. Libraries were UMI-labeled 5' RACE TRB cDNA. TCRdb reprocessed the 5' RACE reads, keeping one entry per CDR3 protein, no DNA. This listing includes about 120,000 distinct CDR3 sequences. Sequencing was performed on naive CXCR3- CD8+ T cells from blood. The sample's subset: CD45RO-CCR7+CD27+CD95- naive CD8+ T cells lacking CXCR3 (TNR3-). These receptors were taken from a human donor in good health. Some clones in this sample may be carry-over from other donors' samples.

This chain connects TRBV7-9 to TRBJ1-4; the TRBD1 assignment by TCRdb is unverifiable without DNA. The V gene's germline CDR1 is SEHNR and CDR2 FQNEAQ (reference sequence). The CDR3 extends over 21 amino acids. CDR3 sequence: CASSLPMGPGTGYSTNEKLFF. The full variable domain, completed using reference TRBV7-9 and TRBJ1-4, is DTGVSQNPRHKITKRGQNVTFRCDPISEHNRLYWYRQTLGQGPEFLTYFQNEAQLEKSRLLSDRFSAERPKGSFSTLEIQRTEQGDSAMYLCASSLPMGPGTGYSTNEKLFFGSGTQLSVL.

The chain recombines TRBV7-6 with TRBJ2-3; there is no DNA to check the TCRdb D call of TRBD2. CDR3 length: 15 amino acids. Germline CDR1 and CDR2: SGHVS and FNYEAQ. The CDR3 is CASSAPGLSTDTQYF.

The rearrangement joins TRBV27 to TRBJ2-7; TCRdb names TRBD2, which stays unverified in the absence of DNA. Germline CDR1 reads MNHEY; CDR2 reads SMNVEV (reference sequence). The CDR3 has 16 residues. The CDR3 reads CASSLSAGVRSYEQYF.

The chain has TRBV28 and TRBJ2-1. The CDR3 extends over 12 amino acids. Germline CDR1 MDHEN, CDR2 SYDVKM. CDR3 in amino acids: CASSQVVNEQFF.

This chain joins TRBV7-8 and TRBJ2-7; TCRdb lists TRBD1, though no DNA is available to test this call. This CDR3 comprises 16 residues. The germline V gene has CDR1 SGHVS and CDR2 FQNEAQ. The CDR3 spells CASSSDPGQGTDEQYF.

CDR3 sequence: CASSIKGTVEETQYF. The V gene is TRBV19, the J gene TRBJ2-5; the TCRdb D gene call, TRBD1, has no DNA to confirm it. The CDR3 spans 15 residues. Germline CDR1 and CDR2: LNHDA and SQIVND (reference sequence).

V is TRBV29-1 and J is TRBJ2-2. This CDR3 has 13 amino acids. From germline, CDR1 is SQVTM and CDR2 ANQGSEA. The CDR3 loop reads CSVELTETGELFF.

The CDR3 sequence: CASSSGTHYEQYF. The genes are TRBV28 and TRBJ2-7. CDR1 and CDR2 from the germline V gene are MDHEN and SYDVKM. The CDR3 is made up of 13 amino acids.

Here the CDR3 reads CASSRDRQPGANVLTF. The chain joins TRBV7-8 to TRBJ2-6; TCRdb picks TRBD1, but there is no DNA to check that call. The CDR3 runs to 16 residues. CDR1 and CDR2 from the germline V gene are SGHVS and FQNEAQ.

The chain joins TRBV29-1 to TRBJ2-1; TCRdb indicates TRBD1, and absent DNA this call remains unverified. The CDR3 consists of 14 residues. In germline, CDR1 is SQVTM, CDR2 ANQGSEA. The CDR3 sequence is CSVVAGAPYNEQFF.

Here the CDR3 reads CASSRHSPRGSYEQYF. V and J are TRBV11-2 and TRBJ2-7; TCRdb designates TRBD2, a call that cannot be tested without DNA. Per germline, CDR1 SGHAT and CDR2 FQNNGV. The CDR3 runs 16 residues.

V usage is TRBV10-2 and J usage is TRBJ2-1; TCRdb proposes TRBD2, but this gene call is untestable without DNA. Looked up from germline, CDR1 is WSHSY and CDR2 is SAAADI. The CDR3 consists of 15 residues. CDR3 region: CASSEEAEGGNEQFF.

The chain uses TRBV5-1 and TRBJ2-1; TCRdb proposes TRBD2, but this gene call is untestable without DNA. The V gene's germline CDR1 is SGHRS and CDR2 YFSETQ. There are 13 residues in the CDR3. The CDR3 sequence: CASASPPEDEQFF.

CDR3 protein: CASRQGISYEQYF. The genes are TRBV27 and TRBJ2-7; TCRdb designates TRBD1, a call that cannot be tested without DNA. There are 13 residues in the CDR3. The germline CDR1 and CDR2 sequences are MNHEY and SMNVEV (reference sequence).

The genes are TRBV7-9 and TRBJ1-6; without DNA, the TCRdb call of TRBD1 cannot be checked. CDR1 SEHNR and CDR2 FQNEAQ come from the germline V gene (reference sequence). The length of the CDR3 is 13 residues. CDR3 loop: CASSSDRGLALHF.

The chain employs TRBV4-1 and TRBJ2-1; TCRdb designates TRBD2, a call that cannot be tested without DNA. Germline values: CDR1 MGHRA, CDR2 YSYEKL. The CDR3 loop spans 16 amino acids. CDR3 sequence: CASSQMILAGGNEQFF.

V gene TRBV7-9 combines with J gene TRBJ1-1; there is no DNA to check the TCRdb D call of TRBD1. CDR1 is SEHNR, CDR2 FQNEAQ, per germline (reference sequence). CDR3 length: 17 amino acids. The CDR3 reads CASSPNPGALMNTEAFF.

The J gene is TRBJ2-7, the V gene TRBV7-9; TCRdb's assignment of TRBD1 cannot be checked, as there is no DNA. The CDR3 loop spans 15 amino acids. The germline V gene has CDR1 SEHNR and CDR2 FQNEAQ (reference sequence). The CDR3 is CASRQTGDGAYEQYF.

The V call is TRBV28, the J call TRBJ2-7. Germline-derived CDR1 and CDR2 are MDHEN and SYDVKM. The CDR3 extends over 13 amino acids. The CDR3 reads CASSFRSSYEQYF.

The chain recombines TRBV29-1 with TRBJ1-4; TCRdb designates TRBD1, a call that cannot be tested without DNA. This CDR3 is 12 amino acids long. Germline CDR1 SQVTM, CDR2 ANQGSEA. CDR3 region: CSVDTGNEKLFF.

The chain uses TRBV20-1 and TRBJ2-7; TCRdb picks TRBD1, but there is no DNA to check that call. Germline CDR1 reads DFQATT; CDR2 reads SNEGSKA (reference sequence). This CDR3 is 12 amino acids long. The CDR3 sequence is CSTRDNSYEQYF.

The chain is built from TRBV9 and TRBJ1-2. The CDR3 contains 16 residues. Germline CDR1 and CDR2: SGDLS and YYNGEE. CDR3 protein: CASSVIDDSGSYGYTF.

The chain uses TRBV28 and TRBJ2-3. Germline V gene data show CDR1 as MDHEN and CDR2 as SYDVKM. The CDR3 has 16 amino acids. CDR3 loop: CASSHFSGPSTDTQYF.

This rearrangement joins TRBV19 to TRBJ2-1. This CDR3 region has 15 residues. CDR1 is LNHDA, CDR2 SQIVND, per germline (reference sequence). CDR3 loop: CASSIGSETYNEQFF.

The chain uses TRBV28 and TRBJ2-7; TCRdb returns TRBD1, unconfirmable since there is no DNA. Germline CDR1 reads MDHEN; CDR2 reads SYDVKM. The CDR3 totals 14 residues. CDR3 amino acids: CASSPRQGTYEQYF. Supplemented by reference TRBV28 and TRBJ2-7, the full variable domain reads DVKVTQSSRYLVKRTGEKVFLECVQDMDHENMFWYRQDPGLGLRLIYFSYDVKMKEKGDIPEGYSVSREKKERFSLILESASTNQTSMYLCASSPRQGTYEQYFGPGTRLTVT.

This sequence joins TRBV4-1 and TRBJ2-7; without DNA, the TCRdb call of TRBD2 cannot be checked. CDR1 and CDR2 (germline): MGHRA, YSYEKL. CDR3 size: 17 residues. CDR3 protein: CASSQDGAQRGPYEQYF.

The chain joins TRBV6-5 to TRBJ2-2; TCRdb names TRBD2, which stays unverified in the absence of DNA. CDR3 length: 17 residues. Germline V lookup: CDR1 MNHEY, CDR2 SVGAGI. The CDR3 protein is CASSPTSFPPNTGELFF.

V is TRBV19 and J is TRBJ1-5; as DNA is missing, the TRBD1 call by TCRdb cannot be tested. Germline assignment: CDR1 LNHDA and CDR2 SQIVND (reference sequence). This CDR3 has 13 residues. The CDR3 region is CASSGQLNQPQHF. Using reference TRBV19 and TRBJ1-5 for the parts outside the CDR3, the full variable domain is DGGITQSPKYLFRKEGQNVTLSCEQNLNHDAMYWYRQDPGQGLRLIYYSQIVNDFQKGDIAEGYSVSREKKESFPLTVTSAQKNPTAFYLCASSGQLNQPQHFGDGTRLSIL.

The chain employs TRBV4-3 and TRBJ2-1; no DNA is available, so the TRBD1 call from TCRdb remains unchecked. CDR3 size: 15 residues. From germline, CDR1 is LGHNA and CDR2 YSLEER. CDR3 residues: CASSQDRQGVDEQFF.

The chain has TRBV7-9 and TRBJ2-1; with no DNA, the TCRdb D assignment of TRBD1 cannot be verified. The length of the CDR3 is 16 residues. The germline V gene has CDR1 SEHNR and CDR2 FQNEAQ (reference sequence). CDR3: CASSELGLPVDNEQFF. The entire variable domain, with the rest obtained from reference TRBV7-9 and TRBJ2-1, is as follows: DTGVSQNPRHKITKRGQNVTFRCDPISEHNRLYWYRQTLGQGPEFLTYFQNEAQLEKSRLLSDRFSAERPKGSFSTLEIQRTEQGDSAMYLCASSELGLPVDNEQFFGPGTRLTVL.